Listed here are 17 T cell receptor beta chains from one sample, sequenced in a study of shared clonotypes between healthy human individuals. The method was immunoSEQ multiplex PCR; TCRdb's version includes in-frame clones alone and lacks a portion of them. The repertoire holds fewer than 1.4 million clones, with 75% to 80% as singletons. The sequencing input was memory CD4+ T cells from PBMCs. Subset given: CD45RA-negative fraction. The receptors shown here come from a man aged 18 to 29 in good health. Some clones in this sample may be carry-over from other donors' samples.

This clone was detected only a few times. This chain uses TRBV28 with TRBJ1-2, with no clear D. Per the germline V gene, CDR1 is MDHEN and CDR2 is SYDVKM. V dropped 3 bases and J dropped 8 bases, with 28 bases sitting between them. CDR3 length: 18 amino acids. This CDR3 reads CASSFHPTSQTSLRGYTF. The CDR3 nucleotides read TGTGCCAGCAGTTTTCATCCTACCTCCCAGACAAGTCTCAGGGGCTACACCTTC.

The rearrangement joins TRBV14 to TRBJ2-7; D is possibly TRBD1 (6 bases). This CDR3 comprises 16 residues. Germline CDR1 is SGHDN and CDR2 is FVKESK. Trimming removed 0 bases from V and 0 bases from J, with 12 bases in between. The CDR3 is CASSQDTQGFSYEQYF. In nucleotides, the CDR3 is TGTGCCAGCAGCCAAGATACACAGGGCTTCTCCTACGAGCAGTACTTC.

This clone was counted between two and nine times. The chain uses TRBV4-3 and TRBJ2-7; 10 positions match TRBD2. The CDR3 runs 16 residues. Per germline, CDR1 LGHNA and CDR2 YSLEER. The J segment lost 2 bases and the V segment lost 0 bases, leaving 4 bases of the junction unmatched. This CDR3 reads CASSQDGTSGAYEQYF. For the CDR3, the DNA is TGCGCCAGCAGCCAAGACGGTACTAGCGGGGCCTACGAGCAGTACTTC.

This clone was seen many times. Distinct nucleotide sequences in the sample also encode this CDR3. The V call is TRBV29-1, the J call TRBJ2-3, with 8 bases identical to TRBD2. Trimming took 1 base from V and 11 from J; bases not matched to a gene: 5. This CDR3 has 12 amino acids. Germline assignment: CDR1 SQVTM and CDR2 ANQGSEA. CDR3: CSVEVAGQRQYF. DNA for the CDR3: TGCAGCGTTGAAGTAGCGGGGCAGCGGCAGTATTTT.

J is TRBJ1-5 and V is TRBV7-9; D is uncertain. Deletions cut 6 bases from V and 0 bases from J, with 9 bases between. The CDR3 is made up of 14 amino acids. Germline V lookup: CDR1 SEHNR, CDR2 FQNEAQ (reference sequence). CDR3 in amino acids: CASSHEDSNQPQHF. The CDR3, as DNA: TGTGCCAGCAGTCACGAAGATAGCAATCAGCCCCAGCATTTT.

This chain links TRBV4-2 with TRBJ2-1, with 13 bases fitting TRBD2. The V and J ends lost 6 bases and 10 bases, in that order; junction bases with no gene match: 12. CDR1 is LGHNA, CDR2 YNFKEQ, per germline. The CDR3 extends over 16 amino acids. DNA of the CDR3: TGTGCCAGCAGTCTGGGACTAGCGGGAACTTTCGGGGAGCAGTTCTTC. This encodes CASSLGLAGTFGEQFF.

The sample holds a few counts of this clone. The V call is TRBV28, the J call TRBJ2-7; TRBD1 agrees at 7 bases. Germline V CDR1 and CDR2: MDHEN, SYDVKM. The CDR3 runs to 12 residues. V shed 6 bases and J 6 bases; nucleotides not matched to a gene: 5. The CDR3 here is CASSRAGGEQYF. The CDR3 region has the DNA TGTGCCAGCAGCCGCGCAGGGGGCGAGCAGTACTTC.

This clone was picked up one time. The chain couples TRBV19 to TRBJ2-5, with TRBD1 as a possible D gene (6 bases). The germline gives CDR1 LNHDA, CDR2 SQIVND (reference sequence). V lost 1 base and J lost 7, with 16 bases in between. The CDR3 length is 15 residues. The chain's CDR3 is CASSIGGPERMTQYF. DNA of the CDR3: TGTGCCAGTAGTATAGGGGGGCCGGAGCGGATGACCCAGTACTTC.

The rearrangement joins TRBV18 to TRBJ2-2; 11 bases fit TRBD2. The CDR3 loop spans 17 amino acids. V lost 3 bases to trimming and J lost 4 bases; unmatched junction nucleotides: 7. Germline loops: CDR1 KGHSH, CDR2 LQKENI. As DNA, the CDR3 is TGTGCCAGCTCACCCCTCGGTAGCGGGAGGGGCACCGGGGAGCTGTTTTTT. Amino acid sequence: CASSPLGSGRGTGELFF.

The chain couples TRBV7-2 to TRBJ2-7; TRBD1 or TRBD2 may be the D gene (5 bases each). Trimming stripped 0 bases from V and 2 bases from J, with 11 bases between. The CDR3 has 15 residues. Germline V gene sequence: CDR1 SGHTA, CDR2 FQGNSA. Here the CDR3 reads CASSLAVGPPYEQYF. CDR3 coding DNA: TGTGCCAGCAGCTTAGCTGTGGGACCCCCCTACGAGCAGTACTTC.

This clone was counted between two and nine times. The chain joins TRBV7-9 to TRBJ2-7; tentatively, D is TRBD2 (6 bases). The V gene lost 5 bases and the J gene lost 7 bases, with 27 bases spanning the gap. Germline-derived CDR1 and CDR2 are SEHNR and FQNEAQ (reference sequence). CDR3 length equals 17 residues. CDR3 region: CASSPFRYGTGVQEQYF. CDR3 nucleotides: TGTGCCAGCAGCCCTTTCCGTTACGGGACTGGGGTGCAAGAGCAGTACTTC.

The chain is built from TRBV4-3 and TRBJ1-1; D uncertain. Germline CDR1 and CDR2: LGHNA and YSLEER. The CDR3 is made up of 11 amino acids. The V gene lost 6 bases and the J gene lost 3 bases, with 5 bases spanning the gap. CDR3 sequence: CASRRDTEAFF. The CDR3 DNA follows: TGCGCCAGCAGGAGGGACACTGAAGCTTTCTTT.

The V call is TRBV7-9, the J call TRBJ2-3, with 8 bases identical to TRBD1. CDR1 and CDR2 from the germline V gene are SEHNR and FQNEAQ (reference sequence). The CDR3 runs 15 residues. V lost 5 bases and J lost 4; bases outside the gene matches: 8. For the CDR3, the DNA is TGTGCCAGCAGCACCAGGGGGCTTGGCCCAGATACGCAGTATTTT. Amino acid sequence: CASSTRGLGPDTQYF.

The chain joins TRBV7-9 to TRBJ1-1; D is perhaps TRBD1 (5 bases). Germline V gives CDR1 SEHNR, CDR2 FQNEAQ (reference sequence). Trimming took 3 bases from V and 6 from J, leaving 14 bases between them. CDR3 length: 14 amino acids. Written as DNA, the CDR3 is TGTGCCAGCAGCTTCGTATACCCGGGGGCTGAAGCTTTCTTT. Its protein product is CASSFVYPGAEAFF.

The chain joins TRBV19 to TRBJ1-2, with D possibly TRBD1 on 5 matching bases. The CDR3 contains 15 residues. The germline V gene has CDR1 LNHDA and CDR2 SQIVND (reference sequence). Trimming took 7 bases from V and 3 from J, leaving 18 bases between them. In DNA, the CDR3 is TGTGCCAGTATGAGGTCGGAGGGGACCTACTATGGCTACACCTTC. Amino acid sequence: CASMRSEGTYYGYTF.

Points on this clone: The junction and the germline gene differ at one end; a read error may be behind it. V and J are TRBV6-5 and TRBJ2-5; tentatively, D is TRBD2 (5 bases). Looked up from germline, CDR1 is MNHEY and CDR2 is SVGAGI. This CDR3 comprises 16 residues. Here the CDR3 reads CASTYNYGRGQETQYF. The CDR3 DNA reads TGTGCCAGCACTTACAACTATGGGAGAGGCCAAGAGACCCAGTACTTC.

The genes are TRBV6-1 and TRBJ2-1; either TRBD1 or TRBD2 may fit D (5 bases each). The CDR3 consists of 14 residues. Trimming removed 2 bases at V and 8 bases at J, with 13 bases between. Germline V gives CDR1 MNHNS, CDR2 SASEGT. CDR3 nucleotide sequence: TGTGCCAGCAGTGAATGGGGGATTCGGGATGAGCAGTTCTTC. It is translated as CASSEWGIRDEQFF.